Below, one TCR beta chain is given with its context. This sample was taken from a study of shared clonotypes between healthy human individuals. Overall study context: Three plates were used per donor for CD4 naive, three for CD4 memory, two for CD8 naive and one for CD8 memory.

The germline V gene encodes CDR1 LNHDA and CDR2 SQIVND (reference sequence). This CDR3 spans 13 amino acids. The germline V and J ends were trimmed by 7 bases and 6 bases, with 12 bases remaining between them. The run depth of the assay was deep. Every immunoSEQ plate was one replicate of a subset's evenly spread DNA. This table comes from immunoSEQ multiplex PCR, and its TCRdb copy is limited to in-frame clones, with some not included. Of roughly 1,600,000 clones detected, around 98.5% appear once; the ten largest clones hold 0.36%. The J gene is TRBJ1-4, the V gene TRBV19, with D hard to call. Sequenced material: naive CD4+ T cells sorted from blood. Described subset: CD45RA+ positively selected. The receptor's source is a man aged 25 to 40 in good health. CDR3 loop: CASTSRDDEKLFF. Written as DNA, the CDR3 is TGTGCCAGTACCTCTAGGGATGATGAAAAACTGTTTTTT.